The 22 T cell receptor beta chains listed next were all sequenced from one sample in a study of blood T cell repertoires in COVID-19. Sequencing used immunoSEQ multiplex PCR; TCRdb keeps in-frame clones, though not all of them. The sample carries about 330,000 clones, 88% recorded once. Source material: peripheral blood. These receptors were collected from a woman aged 45-65 years with active or convalescent COVID-19.

V usage is TRBV19 and J usage is TRBJ1-1; 7 bases match TRBD1. The trim removed 7 bases at V and 0 bases at J, leaving 8 bases unmatched. From germline, CDR1 is LNHDA and CDR2 SQIVND (reference sequence). The CDR3 loop spans 15 amino acids. This CDR3 reads CASTTTGLMNTEAFF. The CDR3 region has the DNA TGTGCCAGTACCACGACAGGGCTTATGAACACTGAAGCTTTCTTT.

The CDR3 loop is CASSHKAGQGYSNTEAFF. The CDR3 DNA is TGTGCCAGCAGTCACAAGGCGGGACAGGGATATAGTAACACTGAAGCTTTCTTT. The J gene is TRBJ1-1, the V gene TRBV6-2 or TRBV6-3, with TRBD1 matching 9 bases. This CDR3 has 18 amino acids. V lost 5 bases and J lost 2; bases outside the gene matches: 15. CDR1 MNHEY and CDR2 SVGEGT come from the germline V gene.

This clone was recorded only once. The chain uses TRBV5-1 and TRBJ1-5; 10 bases fit TRBD1. The CDR3 has 16 amino acids. V trimming: 0 bases; J trimming: 4 bases; junction bases outside the gene matches: 4. CDR1 is SGHRS, CDR2 YFSETQ, per germline. CDR3 DNA: TGCGCCAGCAGCTTGGGTCCGGGACAGGGGAATCAGCCCCAGCATTTT. Its translation is CASSLGPGQGNQPQHF.

This rearrangement joins TRBV9 to TRBJ2-5, with 10 bases that match TRBD2. The CDR3 totals 15 residues. Germline V lookup: CDR1 SGDLS, CDR2 YYNGEE. After removal of 1 base from V and 5 bases from J, the junction contained 5 bases not matched to a gene. This chain's CDR3 is CASSVLAGVVETQYF. DNA for the CDR3: TGTGCCAGCAGCGTACTAGCGGGAGTTGTGGAGACCCAGTACTTC.

This chain links TRBV9 with TRBJ2-7; D perhaps matches TRBD1 (6 bases). The germline V gene has CDR1 SGDLS and CDR2 YYNGEE. V dropped 0 bases and J dropped 5 bases, with 9 bases sitting between them. There are 13 residues in the CDR3. The CDR3 region has the DNA TGTGCCAGCAGCGTAGACAGGGTGGACGAGCAGTACTTC. Amino acid sequence: CASSVDRVDEQYF.

The J gene is TRBJ1-3, the V gene TRBV7-2; no reliable D call. The CDR3 covers 15 residues. Germline CDR1 is SGHTA and CDR2 is FQGNSA. The V gene lost 1 base and the J gene lost 7 bases, with 14 bases spanning the gap. CDR3 sequence: CASSLDSGSGNTIYF. DNA of the CDR3: TGTGCCAGCAGCTTAGATTCAGGATCGGGGAACACCATATATTTT.

This clone was seen a handful of times. The rearrangement links TRBV27 to TRBJ1-5, with 8 bases identical to TRBD1. The junction had 10 bases not matched to a gene; V was cut back by 4 bases and J by 2 bases. CDR3 length equals 17 residues. In germline, CDR1 is MNHEY, CDR2 SMNVEV (reference sequence). The CDR3 spells CASSSSWQGAGNQPQHF. In nucleotides, the CDR3 is TGTGCCAGCAGTTCGAGTTGGCAGGGGGCGGGCAATCAGCCCCAGCATTTT.

J is TRBJ2-7 and V is TRBV2; 7 nucleotides line up with TRBD1. Unmatched junction bases numbered 20, after V lost 6 bases and J lost 6 bases. This CDR3 comprises 17 residues. Germline-derived CDR1 and CDR2 are SNHLY and FYNNEI. CDR3 sequence reads: CASRETPKTGILGEQYF. CDR3 nucleotides: TGTGCCAGCAGGGAAACCCCGAAGACAGGGATCCTAGGCGAGCAGTACTTC.

This rearrangement joins TRBV19 to TRBJ1-2, with D tentatively TRBD1 (5 bases). V was shortened by 4 bases and J by 5 bases, with 14 bases between the two germline ends. Per the germline V gene, CDR1 is LNHDA and CDR2 is SQIVND (reference sequence). This CDR3 contains 14 residues. The CDR3 bases are TGTGCCAGTAGTACTTATGGGACTACATATGGCTACACCTTC. As protein: CASSTYGTTYGYTF.

The chain joins TRBV6-5 to TRBJ1-2; tentative D call: TRBD1 (5 bases). This CDR3 has 12 amino acids. The germline V gene has CDR1 MNHEY and CDR2 SVGAGI. The V and J ends lost 8 bases and 7 bases respectively, with 14 bases between them. The CDR3 region has the DNA TGTGCCAGCGGGGGGGTTGATGGTGGCTACACCTTC. It yields the protein CASGGVDGGYTF.

V usage is TRBV30 and J usage is TRBJ1-4; tentative D call: TRBD1 (5 bases). Trimming took 2 bases from V and 2 from J, leaving 12 bases between them. This CDR3 has 15 residues. In germline, CDR1 is GTSNPN, CDR2 SVGIG (reference sequence). CDR3 amino acids: CAWSPLGGTNEKLFF. CDR3 bases: TGTGCCTGGAGTCCCCTGGGGGGGACTAATGAAAAACTGTTTTTT.

The genes are TRBV27 and TRBJ2-1; 9 bases fit TRBD1. CDR1 is MNHEY and CDR2 is SMNVEV in the germline V gene (reference sequence). The CDR3 loop spans 15 amino acids. With V trimmed by 1 base and J by 7 bases, 5 bases remained unmatched. The CDR3 nucleotides read TGTGCCAGCAGTTTATGGGGACAGGGAGGGAATGAGCAGTTCTTC. It is translated as CASSLWGQGGNEQFF.

This chain links TRBV3-1 (or the pseudogene TRBV3-2) with TRBJ1-2; the D is unclear. The CDR3 length is 14 residues. Per germline, CDR1 LGHDT and CDR2 YNNKEL (reference sequence). V dropped 3 bases and J dropped 4 bases, with 12 bases sitting between them. The CDR3 spells CASSHRRSAYGYTF. The CDR3 DNA follows: TGTGCCAGCAGCCACCGACGGAGCGCCTATGGCTACACCTTC.

V is TRBV18 and J is TRBJ1-5; possibly TRBD1 for D (5 bases). V lost 5 bases and J lost 4, with 9 bases in between. This CDR3 spans 13 amino acids. Per the germline V gene, CDR1 is KGHSH and CDR2 is LQKENI. Written as DNA, the CDR3 is TGTGCCAGCTCATCGACAGTAAATCAGCCCCAGCATTTT. This translates into CASSSTVNQPQHF.

The gene calls are TRBV3-1 (or the pseudogene TRBV3-2) and TRBJ2-1; 8 nucleotides line up with TRBD2. This CDR3 comprises 21 residues. Per germline, CDR1 LGHDT and CDR2 YNNKEL (reference sequence). V trimming: 1 base; J trimming: 4 bases; junction bases outside the gene matches: 21. The CDR3 nucleotides are TGTGCCAGCAGCCAAGTTGGGATGGGGGGACTAGAGCACCGTAGTTACAATGAGCAGTTCTTC. Translating gives CASSQVGMGGLEHRSYNEQFF.

The rearrangement links TRBV6-6 to TRBJ2-7; 7 bases align to TRBD2. Germline CDR1 and CDR2: MNHNY and SVGAGI (reference sequence). V trimming: 6 bases; J trimming: 2 bases; junction bases outside the gene matches: 7. There are 14 residues in the CDR3. The CDR3: CASSERGRAYEQYF. Here the CDR3 DNA reads TGTGCCAGCAGCGAACGGGGGAGGGCCTACGAGCAGTACTTC.

This chain links TRBV7-8 with TRBJ2-5; TRBD1 might be the D (6 bases). The CDR3 has 18 amino acids. V was cut by 5 bases and J by 1 base, with 23 bases left in between. Germline CDR1 reads SGHVS; CDR2 reads FQNEAQ. The CDR3 DNA follows: TGTGCCAGCAGCCTTAGGTCGTTCCGGGACAAACCCCAAGAGACCCAGTACTTC. Encoded protein: CASSLRSFRDKPQETQYF.

The chain uses TRBV27 and TRBJ1-5, with TRBD1 matching 11 bases. CDR1 is MNHEY and CDR2 is SMNVEV in the germline V gene (reference sequence). This CDR3 contains 15 residues. The ends lost 8 bases at V and 4 bases at J; junction bases unmatched: 7. This chain's CDR3 is CASRRGQGVNQPQHF. CDR3 DNA: TGTGCCAGCCGCCGGGGACAGGGGGTTAATCAGCCCCAGCATTTT.

V is TRBV6-5 and J is TRBJ2-6; no reliable D call. CDR1 and CDR2 from the germline V gene are MNHEY and SVGAGI. V was shortened by 4 bases and J by 5 bases, with 9 bases between the two germline ends. CDR3 size: 14 residues. The CDR3 sequence is CASSSHRWANVLTF. DNA of the CDR3: TGTGCCAGCAGTTCGCATCGGTGGGCCAACGTCCTGACTTTC.

This chain links TRBV30 with TRBJ2-1; 8 bases fit TRBD2. Germline V gene data show CDR1 as GTSNPN and CDR2 as SVGIG (reference sequence). V trimming: 2 bases; J trimming: 4 bases; junction bases outside the gene matches: 4. This CDR3 is built from 14 residues. The CDR3 nucleotides read TGTGCCTGGAGTCGGGGGGGCGCGTACAATGAGCAGTTCTTC. Protein: CAWSRGGAYNEQFF.

This rearrangement joins TRBV7-9 to TRBJ2-7, with D maybe TRBD1 (6 bases). Trimming pared 3 bases from V and 0 bases from J, leaving 9 bases between. This CDR3 comprises 14 residues. In germline, CDR1 is SEHNR, CDR2 FQNEAQ (reference sequence). The CDR3 DNA follows: TGTGCCAGCAGCTTCGACAGGAGCTCCTACGAGCAGTACTTC. Translated, it gives CASSFDRSSYEQYF.

In the case of this clone: A read error may produce the germline difference seen at one junction end. For the CDR3, the DNA is TGTGCTAGCAGCTTAGGAGGAGACCTTGAAGCTTTCTTT. It is translated as CASSLGGDLEAFF. This chain links TRBV7-7 with TRBJ1-1; D gene uncertain. There are 13 residues in the CDR3. Germline V CDR1 and CDR2: SSHAT, FNYEAQ (reference sequence). Drawing the rest from reference TRBV7-7 and TRBJ1-1, the complete variable domain is GAGVSQSPRYKVTKRGQDVTLRCDPISSHATLYWYQQALGQGPEFLTYFNYEAQPDKSGLPSDRFSAERPEGSISTLTIQRTEQRDSAMYRCASSLGGDLEAFFGQGTRLTVV.